The rows below give T cell receptor beta chains drawn from one sample of a study of CD4 T cell repertoires in COVID-19. The repertoire was sequenced with immunoSEQ multiplex PCR; TCRdb's copy has only in-frame clones and lacks some. The data show more than 20,000 clones, with about 94% seen just once and approximately 0.7% held by the top ten. Sequencing was performed on circulating follicular helper CD4+ T cells (cTfh) from blood, taken before the COVID-19 pandemic. These receptors all come from a human donor who had COVID-19. The CDR3 runs from the conserved cysteine through the conserved F or W. Each record gives: V gene, D gene, J gene, CDR3 protein, CDR3 DNA. The D gene is left open where the match is weak.

TRBV5-4	TRBD1	TRBJ1-6	CASSRGQGNSPLHF	TGTGCCAGCAGCCGTGGACAGGGGAATTCACCCCTCCACTTT
TRBV6-4	.	TRBJ2-2	CASSEGLHTGELFF	TGTGCCAGCAGTGAGGGACTGCACACCGGGGAGCTGTTTTTT
TRBV7-6	.	TRBJ2-5	CASSLATGGPETQYF	TGTGCCAGCAGCTTAGCGACCGGAGGGCCGGAGACCCAGTACTTC
TRBV6-1	.	TRBJ1-2	CASSEGEYRARGGYTF	TGTGCCAGCAGTGAAGGGGAGTACAGGGCTCGCGGGGGCTACACCTTC
TRBV27	.	TRBJ2-3	CASSSRRTQYF	TGTGCCAGCAGTTCCCGGCGGACGCAGTATTTT
TRBV5-1	TRBD2	TRBJ2-1	CASSLTSGVYNEQFF	TGCGCCAGCAGCTTGACTAGCGGGGTATACAATGAGCAGTTCTTC
TRBV14	TRBD1	TRBJ1-1	CASSQGNRGNTEAFF	TGTGCCAGCAGCCAAGGAAACAGGGGTAACACTGAAGCTTTCTTT
TRBV7-8	.	TRBJ2-6	CASSLSYSPGANVLTF	TGTGCCAGCAGCTTAAGCTACTCCCCTGGGGCCAACGTCCTGACTTTC
TRBV25-1	.	TRBJ1-1	CASSEGPGRSTEAFF	TGTGCCAGCAGTGAGGGGCCGGGCAGGTCCACTGAAGCTTTCTTT
TRBV30	.	TRBJ2-1	CAWSSFLLSSYNEQFF	TGTGCCTGGAGTAGTTTTCTTTTGAGCTCCTACAATGAGCAGTTCTTC